A single sample gave rise to the 9 T cell receptor beta chains below, sequenced in a study of cytomegalovirus exposure and HLA in healthy donors. In the PCR, 60 Vbeta and 13 Jbeta primers were used. Some clones are missing from TCRdb's copy, which holds only in-frame ones; the method was immunoSEQ multiplex PCR. The table shows more than 150,000 clones, with 84% occurring only once. Sequencing was performed on PBMCs. The receptors were gathered from a boy aged 2 to 10 in good health and CMV-seronegative.

This rearrangement joins TRBV6-1 to TRBJ2-7; 7 bases match TRBD1. With 8 bases clipped from V and 6 bases from J, the junction kept 16 bases outside the gene matches. The CDR3 totals 15 residues. The germline gives CDR1 MNHNS, CDR2 SASEGT. CDR3 sequence reads: CASRLQKLDRAEQYF. The CDR3 DNA reads as TGTGCCAGCCGACTACAAAAACTAGACAGGGCCGAGCAGTACTTC.

Regarding this clone: Other DNA sequences in this specimen translate into the identical CDR3. The V and J genes are TRBV30 and TRBJ2-7; D is ambiguous. In germline, CDR1 is GTSNPN, CDR2 SVGIG (reference sequence). Deletions cut 0 bases from V and 2 bases from J, with 11 bases between. The CDR3 contains 14 residues. CDR3 sequence: CAWSVVAVTYEQYF. Written as DNA, the CDR3 is TGTGCCTGGAGTGTAGTAGCCGTAACCTACGAGCAGTACTTC.

The chain has TRBV5-6 and TRBJ2-5; 7 bases map to TRBD2. The ends lost 4 bases at V and 2 bases at J; junction bases unmatched: 11. The germline CDR1 and CDR2 sequences are SGHDT and YYEEEE. The CDR3 extends over 16 amino acids. CDR3 region: CASSLKVGGGQETQYF. The CDR3 DNA reads TGTGCCAGCAGCCTTAAAGTGGGGGGGGGTCAAGAGACCCAGTACTTC.

V gene TRBV29-1 combines with J gene TRBJ1-2; possibly TRBD1 for D (5 bases). Germline V gene lookup returns CDR1 SQVTM and CDR2 ANQGSEA. Trimming stripped 3 bases from V and 0 bases from J, with 14 bases between. The CDR3 spans 15 residues. Written as DNA, the CDR3 is TGCAGCGTTGATCCCAGGGATTGGGCTAACTATGGCTACACCTTC. Its protein product is CSVDPRDWANYGYTF.

This chain joins TRBV7-9 and TRBJ1-2; TRBD1 aligns across 11 bases. Germline CDR1 SEHNR, CDR2 FQNEAQ (reference sequence). The CDR3 has 14 amino acids. Losses at the gene ends were 4 bases for V and 2 bases for J; bases not matched to a gene: 0. CDR3 protein: CASSWTGGNYGYTF. In DNA, the CDR3 is TGTGCCAGCAGCTGGACAGGGGGCAACTATGGCTACACCTTC.

The CDR3 is CASSESLAGVGTSNEQFF. The CDR3 coding sequence is TGTGCCAGCAGTGAATCACTAGCGGGAGTTGGGACTAGCAATGAGCAGTTCTTC. The chain couples TRBV2 to TRBJ2-1; 11 bases align to TRBD2. V dropped 2 bases and J dropped 6; count of bases not matched to a gene: 12. Germline CDR1 SNHLY, CDR2 FYNNEI. The CDR3 spans 18 residues.

This clone was counted once. The rearrangement links TRBV10-2 to TRBJ2-5; weak D call: TRBD1 (5 bases). Germline CDR1 reads WSHSY; CDR2 reads SAAADI. This CDR3 contains 12 residues. The V end lost 11 bases, the J end lost 2 bases, and 12 bases lay between the germline ends. As DNA, the CDR3 is TGCGCCGGTCGACAGACGCAAGAGACCCAGTACTTC. Its protein is CAGRQTQETQYF.

This clone has just one count. The chain uses TRBV4-1 and TRBJ2-7; 11 positions match TRBD2. The V segment lost 2 bases and the J segment 2 bases; nucleotides outside the gene matches: 11. The CDR3 loop spans 18 amino acids. CDR1 is MGHRA, CDR2 YSYEKL, per germline. CDR3 sequence (DNA): TGCGCCAGCAGCCAATTTCCGCCGACTAGCGGGATCCCCTACGAGCAGTACTTC. Amino acid sequence: CASSQFPPTSGIPYEQYF.

V is TRBV5-1 and J is TRBJ1-5; 9 bases agree with TRBD1. The ends lost 4 bases at V and 6 bases at J; junction bases unmatched: 8. CDR1 SGHRS and CDR2 YFSETQ come from the germline V gene. CDR3 size: 15 residues. CDR3 nucleotide sequence: TGCGCCAGCAGCCCCGGGACAGGGTATGGTCAGCCCCAGCATTTT. Translating gives CASSPGTGYGQPQHF.